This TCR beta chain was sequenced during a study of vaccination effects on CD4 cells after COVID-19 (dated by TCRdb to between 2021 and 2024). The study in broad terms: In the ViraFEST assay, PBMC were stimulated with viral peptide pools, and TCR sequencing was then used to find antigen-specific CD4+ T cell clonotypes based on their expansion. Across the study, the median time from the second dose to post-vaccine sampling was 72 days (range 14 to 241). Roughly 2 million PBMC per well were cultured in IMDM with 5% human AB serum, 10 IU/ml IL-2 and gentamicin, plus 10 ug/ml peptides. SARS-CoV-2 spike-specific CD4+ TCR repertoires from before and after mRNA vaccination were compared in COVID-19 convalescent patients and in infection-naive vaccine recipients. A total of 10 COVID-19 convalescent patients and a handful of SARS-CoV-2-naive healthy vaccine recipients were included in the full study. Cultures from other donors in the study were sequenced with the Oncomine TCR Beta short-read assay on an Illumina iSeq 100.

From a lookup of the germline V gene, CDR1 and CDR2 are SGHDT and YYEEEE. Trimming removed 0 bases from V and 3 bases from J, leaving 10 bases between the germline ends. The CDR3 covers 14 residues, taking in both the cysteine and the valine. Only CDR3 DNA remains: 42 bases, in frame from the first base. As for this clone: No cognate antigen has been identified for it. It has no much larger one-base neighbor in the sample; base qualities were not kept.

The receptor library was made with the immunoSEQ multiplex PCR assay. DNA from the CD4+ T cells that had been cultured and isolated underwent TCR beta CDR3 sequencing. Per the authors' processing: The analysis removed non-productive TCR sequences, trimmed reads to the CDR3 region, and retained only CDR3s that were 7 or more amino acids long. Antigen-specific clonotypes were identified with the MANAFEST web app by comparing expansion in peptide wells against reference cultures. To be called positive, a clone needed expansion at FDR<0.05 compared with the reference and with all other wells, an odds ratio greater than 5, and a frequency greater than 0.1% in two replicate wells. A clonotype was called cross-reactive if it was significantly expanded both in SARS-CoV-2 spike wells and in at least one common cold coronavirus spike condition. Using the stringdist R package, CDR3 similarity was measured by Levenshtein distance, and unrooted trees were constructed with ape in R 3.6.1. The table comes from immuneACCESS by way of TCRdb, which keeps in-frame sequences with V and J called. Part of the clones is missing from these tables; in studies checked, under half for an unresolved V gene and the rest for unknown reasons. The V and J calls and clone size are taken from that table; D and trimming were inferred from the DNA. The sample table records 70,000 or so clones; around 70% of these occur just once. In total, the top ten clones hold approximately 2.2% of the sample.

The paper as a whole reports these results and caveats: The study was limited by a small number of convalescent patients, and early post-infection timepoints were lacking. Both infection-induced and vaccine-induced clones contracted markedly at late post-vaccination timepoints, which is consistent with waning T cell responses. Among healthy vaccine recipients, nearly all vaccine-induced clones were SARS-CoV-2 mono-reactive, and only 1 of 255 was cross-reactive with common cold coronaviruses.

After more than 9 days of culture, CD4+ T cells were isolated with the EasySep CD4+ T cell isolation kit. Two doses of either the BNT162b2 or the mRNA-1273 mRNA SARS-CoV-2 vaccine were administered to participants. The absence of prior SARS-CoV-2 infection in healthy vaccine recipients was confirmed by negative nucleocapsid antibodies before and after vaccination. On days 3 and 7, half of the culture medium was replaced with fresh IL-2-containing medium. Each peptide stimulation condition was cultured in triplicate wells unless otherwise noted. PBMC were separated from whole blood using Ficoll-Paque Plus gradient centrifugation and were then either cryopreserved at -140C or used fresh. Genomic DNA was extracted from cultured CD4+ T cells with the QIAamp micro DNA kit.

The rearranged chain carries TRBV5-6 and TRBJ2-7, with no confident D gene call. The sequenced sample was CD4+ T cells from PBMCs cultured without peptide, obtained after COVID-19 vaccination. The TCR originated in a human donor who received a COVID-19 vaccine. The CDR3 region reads CASSLGPGIYEQYV. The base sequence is TGTGCCAGCAGCTTGGGACCAGGAATCTACGAGCAGTACGTC.